This TCR beta chain was obtained from a study of monozygotic twins with inflammatory bowel disease. Study outcomes and limitations: IBD patients exhibited fewer clonotypes shared with other individuals than healthy twins, particularly with disease activity. The existence of one strong signal or clonotype linked to IBD lacked support. Varying immunosuppressive regimens may have increased patient repertoire variability.

As regards this clonotype: Its target is unknown.

The CDR3 loop spans 16 amino acids. Germline CDR1 reads MGHRA; CDR2 reads YSYEKL. Eight separate reactions per sample yielded the cDNA. After re-calling the 5' RACE reads, TCRdb lists one entry per CDR3 protein, DNA absent. In total, the table holds a few hundred thousand distinct CDR3 sequences. V usage is TRBV4-1 and J usage is TRBJ1-1. This receptor was taken from a human donor with ulcerative colitis or Crohn's disease, or a healthy co-twin of an affected twin (not recorded which). Material for sequencing was blood. The CDR3 protein is CASSQGWSSGNTEAFF.